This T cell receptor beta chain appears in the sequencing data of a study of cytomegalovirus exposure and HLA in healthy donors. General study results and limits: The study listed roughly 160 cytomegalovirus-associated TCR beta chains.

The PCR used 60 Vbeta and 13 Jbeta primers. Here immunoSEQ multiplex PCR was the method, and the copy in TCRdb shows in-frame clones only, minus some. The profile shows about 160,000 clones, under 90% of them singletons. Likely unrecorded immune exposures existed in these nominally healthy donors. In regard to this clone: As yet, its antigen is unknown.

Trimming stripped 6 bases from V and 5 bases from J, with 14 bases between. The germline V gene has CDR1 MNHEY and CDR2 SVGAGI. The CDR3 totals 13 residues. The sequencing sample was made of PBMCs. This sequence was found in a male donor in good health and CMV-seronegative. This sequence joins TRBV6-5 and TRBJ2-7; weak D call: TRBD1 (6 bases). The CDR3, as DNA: TGTGCCAGCAGCCTCACAGGGTCCGACGAGCAGTACTTC. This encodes CASSLTGSDEQYF.